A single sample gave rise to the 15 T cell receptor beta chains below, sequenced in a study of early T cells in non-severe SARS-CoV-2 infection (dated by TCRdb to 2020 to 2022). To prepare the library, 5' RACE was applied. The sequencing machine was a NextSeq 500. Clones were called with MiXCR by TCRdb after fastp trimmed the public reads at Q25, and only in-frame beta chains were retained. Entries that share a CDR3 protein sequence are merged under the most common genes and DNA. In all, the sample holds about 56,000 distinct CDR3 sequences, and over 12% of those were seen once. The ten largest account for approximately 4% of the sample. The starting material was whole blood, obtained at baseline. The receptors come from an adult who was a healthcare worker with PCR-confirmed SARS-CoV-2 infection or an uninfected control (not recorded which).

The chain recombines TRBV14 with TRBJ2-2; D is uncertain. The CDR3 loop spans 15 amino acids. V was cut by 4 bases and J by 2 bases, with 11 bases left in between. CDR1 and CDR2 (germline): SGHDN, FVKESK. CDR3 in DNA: TGTGCCAGCAGCCTAGACGGGCCTAACACCGGGGAGCTGTTTTTT. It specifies CASSLDGPNTGELFF.

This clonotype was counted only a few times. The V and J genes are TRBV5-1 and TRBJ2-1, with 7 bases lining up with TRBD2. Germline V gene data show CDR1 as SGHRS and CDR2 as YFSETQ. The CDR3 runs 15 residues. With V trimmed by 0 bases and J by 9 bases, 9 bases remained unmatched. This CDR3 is CASSLEGTLAGEQFF. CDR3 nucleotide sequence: TGCGCCAGCAGCTTGGAGGGTACCTTAGCGGGTGAGCAGTTCTTC.

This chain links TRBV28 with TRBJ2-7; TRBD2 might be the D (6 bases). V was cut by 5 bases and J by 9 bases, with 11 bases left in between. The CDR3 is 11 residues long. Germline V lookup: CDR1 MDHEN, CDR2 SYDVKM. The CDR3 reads CASSDRGLQYF. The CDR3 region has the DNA TGTGCCAGCAGTGACCGGGGGTTGCAGTACTTC.

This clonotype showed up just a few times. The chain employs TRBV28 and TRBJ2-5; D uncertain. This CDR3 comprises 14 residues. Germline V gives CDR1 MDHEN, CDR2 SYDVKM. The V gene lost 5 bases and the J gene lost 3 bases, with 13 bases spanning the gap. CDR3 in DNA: TGTGCCAGCAGTCATCCGCTTAGGGAAGAGACCCAGTACTTC. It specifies CASSHPLREETQYF.

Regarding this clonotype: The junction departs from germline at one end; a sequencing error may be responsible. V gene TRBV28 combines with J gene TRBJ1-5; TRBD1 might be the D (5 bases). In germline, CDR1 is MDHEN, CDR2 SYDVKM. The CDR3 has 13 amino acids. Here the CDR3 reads CATSTTAYQPQHF. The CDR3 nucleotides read TGTGCCACCAGTACGACAGCTTATCAGCCCCAGCATTTT. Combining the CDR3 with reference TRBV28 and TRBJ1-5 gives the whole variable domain DVKVTQSSRYLVKRTGEKVFLECVQDMDHENMFWYRQDPGLGLRLIYFSYDVKMKEKGDIPEGYSVSREKKERFSLILESASTNQTSMYLCATSTTAYQPQHFGDGTRLSIL.

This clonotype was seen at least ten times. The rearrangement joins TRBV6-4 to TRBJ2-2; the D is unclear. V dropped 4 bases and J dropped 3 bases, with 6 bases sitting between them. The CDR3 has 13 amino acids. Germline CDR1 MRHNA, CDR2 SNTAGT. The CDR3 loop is CASSADDTGELFF. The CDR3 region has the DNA TGTGCCAGCAGTGCGGACGACACCGGGGAGCTGTTTTTT.

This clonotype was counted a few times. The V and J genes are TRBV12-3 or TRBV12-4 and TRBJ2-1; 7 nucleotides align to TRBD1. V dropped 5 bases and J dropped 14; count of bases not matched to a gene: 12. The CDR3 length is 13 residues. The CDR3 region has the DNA TGTGCCAGCAGTCCGGGACAGACCTTTAAGAAGTTCTTC. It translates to CASSPGQTFKKFF.

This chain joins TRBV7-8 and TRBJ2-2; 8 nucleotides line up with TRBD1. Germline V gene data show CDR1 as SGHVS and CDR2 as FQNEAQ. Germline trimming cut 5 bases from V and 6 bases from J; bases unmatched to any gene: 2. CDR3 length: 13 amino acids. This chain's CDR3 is CASSPDRAGELFF. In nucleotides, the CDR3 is TGTGCCAGCAGCCCGGACAGGGCCGGGGAGCTGTTTTTT.

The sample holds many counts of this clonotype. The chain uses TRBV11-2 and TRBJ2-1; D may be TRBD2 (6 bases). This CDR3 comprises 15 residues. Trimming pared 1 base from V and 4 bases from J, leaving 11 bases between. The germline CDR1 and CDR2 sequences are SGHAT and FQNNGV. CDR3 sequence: CASSLGGMGYNEQFF. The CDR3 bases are TGTGCCAGCAGCTTAGGCGGGATGGGTTACAATGAGCAGTTCTTC.

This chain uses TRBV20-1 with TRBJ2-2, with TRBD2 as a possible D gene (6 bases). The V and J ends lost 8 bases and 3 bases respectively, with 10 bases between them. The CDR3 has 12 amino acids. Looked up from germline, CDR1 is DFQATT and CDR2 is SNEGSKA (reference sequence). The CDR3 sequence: CSRDFDTGELFF. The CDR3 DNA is TGCAGTAGGGACTTTGACACCGGGGAGCTGTTTTTT.

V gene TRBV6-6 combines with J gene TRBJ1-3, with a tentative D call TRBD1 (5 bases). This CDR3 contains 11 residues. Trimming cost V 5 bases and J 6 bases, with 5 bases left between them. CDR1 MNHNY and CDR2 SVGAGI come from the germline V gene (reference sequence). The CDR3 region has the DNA TGTGCCAGCAGTGGGACAAACACCATATATTTT. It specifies CASSGTNTIYF.

The CDR3 nucleotides are TGCGCCAGCAGCGATAGACAGGGGGAGTACGAGCAGTACTTC. Translation gives CASSDRQGEYEQYF. The rearrangement joins TRBV5-1 to TRBJ2-7, with 9 bases identical to TRBD1. V dropped 4 bases and J dropped 4; count of bases not matched to a gene: 6. Per germline, CDR1 SGHRS and CDR2 YFSETQ. This CDR3 has 14 amino acids.

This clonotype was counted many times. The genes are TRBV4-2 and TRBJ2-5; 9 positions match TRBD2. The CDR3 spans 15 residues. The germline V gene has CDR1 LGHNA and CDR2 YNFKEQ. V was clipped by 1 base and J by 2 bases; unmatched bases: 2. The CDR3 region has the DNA TGTGCCAGCAGCCAAGGACTAGCGGTGCAAGAGACCCAGTACTTC. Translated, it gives CASSQGLAVQETQYF.

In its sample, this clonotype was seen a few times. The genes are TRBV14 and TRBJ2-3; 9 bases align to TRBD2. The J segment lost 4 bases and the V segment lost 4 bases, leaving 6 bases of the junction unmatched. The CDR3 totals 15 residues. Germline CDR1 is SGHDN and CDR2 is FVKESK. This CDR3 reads CASSRGTSRSDTQYF. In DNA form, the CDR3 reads TGTGCCAGCAGCCGAGGGACTAGCCGTTCAGATACGCAGTATTTT.

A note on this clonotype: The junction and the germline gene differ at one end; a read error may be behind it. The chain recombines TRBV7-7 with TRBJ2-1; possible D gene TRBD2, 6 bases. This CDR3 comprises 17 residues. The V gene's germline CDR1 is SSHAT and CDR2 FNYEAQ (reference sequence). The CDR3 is CASSPRRGSGPGDEQFF. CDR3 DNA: TGTGCTAGCAGCCCCAGGCGGGGTAGCGGCCCAGGCGATGAGCAGTTCTTC. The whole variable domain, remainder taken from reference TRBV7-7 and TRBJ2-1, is GAGVSQSPRYKVTKRGQDVTLRCDPISSHATLYWYQQALGQGPEFLTYFNYEAQPDKSGLPSDRFSAERPEGSISTLTIQRTEQRDSAMYRCASSPRRGSGPGDEQFFGPGTRLTVL.